This T cell receptor beta chain originates from a study of CD8+CD57+ T cells in acquired aplastic anemia. Study background: Recorded DNA amounts for sorted CD4+ and CD8+ cells had an average of approximately 3.2 ug.

This clonotype has at least ten counts. The V gene end was trimmed by 4 bases and the J gene end by 5 bases; junction bases not matched to a gene: 6. Per the germline V gene, CDR1 is LGHNA and CDR2 is YNFKEQ. There are 14 residues in the CDR3. TCR beta VDJ and CDR3 were profiled, and genomic DNA was the template. TCRdb independently ran MiXCR on the reads; one entry per CDR3 protein. Of approximately 98,000 distinct CDR3 sequences listed, around 49% are singletons. This receptor was identified in a human donor in good health, serving as a control. The chain recombines TRBV4-2 with TRBJ1-1; 8 bases are shared with TRBD1. The source material was sorted CD4+, CD8+, or CD8+CD57+ T cells (not recorded which) from PBMCs. Here the CDR3 reads CASSRPRGPTEAFF. CDR3 bases: TGTGCCAGCAGCCGCCCCAGGGGGCCTACTGAAGCTTTCTTT.